What follows is one T cell receptor beta chain and its context. Which antigen it targets is not known. The record has no base qualities; no much larger clone is one base away. The immunoSEQ Assay, a bias-controlled multiplex PCR, was used to amplify TCRbeta CDR3 regions from genomic DNA. In the paper's pipeline: The number of nucleated cells in each sample was estimated by amplification of reference gene primers within the assay. To quantify the absolute abundance of each unique TCRbeta CDR3 rearrangement, sequence reads were collapsed and filtered. For each sample, productive Simpson clonality was calculated by taking the square root of Simpson's diversity index across productive rearrangements. As stored in TCRdb, this immuneACCESS dataset retains in-frame rearrangements with V and J assigned. A fraction of the clones does not appear; measured against another copy, unresolved V genes explain less than half of the discrepancy, and the remainder lacks a known reason. Clone size and V and J calls were adopted from that table, with D and trimming inferred from the DNA. The sample table lists about 210,000 clones, 85% of them with a count of one. More than 2% of the sample goes to the ten largest clones.

At one collaborating source in Seattle, patients were enrolled during active infection and were followed longitudinally through the course of disease. Whole blood was collected in K2EDTA tubes by collaborating institutions according to the institutions' own protocols. Collaborator samples were shipped for TCRbeta analysis as frozen whole blood, isolated PBMCs, or DNA extracted from either sample type. This sample was taken from a study of blood T cell repertoires in COVID-19 (dated by TCRdb to 2018 to 2021). Regarding the research as a whole: Collaborator samples came from the United States, Italy and Spain and covered acute and convalescent phases of COVID-19. Subjects who had been exposed to COVID-19, were actively infected with it, or had recovered from it provided the deeply sampled blood TCRbeta repertoires that made up the dataset. Where available, HLA class I and class II types were taken from metadata supplied by the sample provider and were not determined by assay-based typing. The repertoires were released in a freely available public database intended as a resource for research on the immune response to SARS-CoV-2. The material from the prospective study consisted of cDNA or gDNA derived from T cells, B-cell-depleted T cells, or PBMCs. Samples came from the ongoing ImmuneRACE study (first 160 participants) plus 1,254 subjects from 6 global collaborators. Sample metadata almost always included a de-identified subject ID, COVID-19 status, age in years and sex.

A distance of 17 bases separates the germline ends of V and J, which lose 7 bases and 8 bases respectively. Including the terminal cysteine and phenylalanine, the CDR3 comprises 13 residues. CDR3 DNA only is kept here, 39 bases in frame from base 1. From the germline V gene, CDR1 is MNHEY and CDR2 is SVGEGT. The research as a whole found: The quantity of clinical and demographic metadata differed by source and by participant and was supplied without curation.

Sequencing input: peripheral blood. The TCR originated in a woman between 65 and 79 years old with COVID-19, enrolled during active disease. The chain is encoded by TRBV6-2 or TRBV6-3 joined to TRBJ1-2; too little of a D gene remains to name it. In nucleotides, the sequence is TGTGCCAGCAACCCTACGCAAAGAGGAGGCTACACCTTC. Its coded protein is CASNPTQRGGYTF.